This note documents a single TCR beta chain sequence. The data were obtained in a study of blood T cell repertoires in COVID-19. Across the whole study: Acute and convalescent COVID-19 specimens originated in the United States, Italy and Spain.

Using immunoSEQ multiplex PCR, the repertoire was profiled, and TCRdb retains in-frame clones only, with some absent. In the table there are approximately 130,000 clones, roughly 87% of which are singletons. Cohort assignment relied on participant-reported clinical history. What the recovered Cohort 3 donors had was two negative PCRs, clearance, or symptom resolution. This CDR3 is 13 amino acids long. The V end was cut by 7 bases, the J end by 0 bases, with 9 bases between. Germline assignment: CDR1 MNHEY and CDR2 SMNVEV (reference sequence). The sample taken for sequencing was PBMCs or T cells enriched from blood (not recorded which). The V gene is TRBV27, the J gene TRBJ1-1, with D possibly matching TRBD1 (5 bases). The clonotype comes from a man younger than 45 who had recovered from COVID-19. DNA of the CDR3: TGTGCCAGCATGACAGCCATGAACACTGAAGCTTTCTTT. Protein sequence: CASMTAMNTEAFF.